This is a list of T cell receptor beta chains from one sample in a study of Ad26.COV2.S vaccination and SARS-CoV-2 variants. Generated by immunoSEQ multiplex PCR, the TCRdb table keeps only in-frame clones and is missing some. The sample records a few hundred thousand clones, 89% being singletons. This sample comprised peripheral blood, obtained in a trial of Ad26.COV2.S vaccine versus placebo. The receptors stem from a person aged 18-65 years who received the Ad26.COV2.S COVID-19 vaccine or a placebo. Each CDR3 is given without its conserved first and last residue. Each record gives: V gene, J gene, CDR3 protein.

v_call: TRBV18; j_call: TRBJ1-5; cdr3_aa: ASSLGTGGTNQPQH
v_call: TRBV9; j_call: TRBJ2-7; cdr3_aa: ASSTSTVSYEQY
v_call: TRBV6-2/TRBV6-3; j_call: TRBJ2-7; cdr3_aa: ASSLPYGTSNPNEQY
v_call: TRBV5-1; j_call: TRBJ1-2; cdr3_aa: ASSLGQGDYGYT
v_call: TRBV5-5; j_call: TRBJ2-7; cdr3_aa: ASSSNRGPTYEQY
v_call: TRBV11-2; j_call: TRBJ2-2; cdr3_aa: ASSLLGRGKSGELF
v_call: TRBV9; j_call: TRBJ2-7; cdr3_aa: ASSVGSGHSYEQY
v_call: TRBV6-5; j_call: TRBJ2-5; cdr3_aa: ASSPLTGGRLTQY
v_call: TRBV7-3; j_call: TRBJ2-1; cdr3_aa: ASSLTASEYNEQF
v_call: TRBV5-1; j_call: TRBJ1-4; cdr3_aa: ASSFGQQNEKLF
v_call: TRBV7-3; j_call: TRBJ1-1; cdr3_aa: ASSSQGDTEAF
v_call: TRBV5-1; j_call: TRBJ2-1; cdr3_aa: ASSSSPQGETTYNEQF
v_call: TRBV27; j_call: TRBJ2-1; cdr3_aa: ASSPNRGYNEQF
v_call: TRBV10-3; j_call: TRBJ2-1; cdr3_aa: AIGAGDNEQF
v_call: TRBV15; j_call: TRBJ2-5; cdr3_aa: ATSRVGGPYRETQY
v_call: TRBV7-3; j_call: TRBJ2-3; cdr3_aa: ASSPVGGVSTDTQY
v_call: TRBV5-1; j_call: TRBJ1-4; cdr3_aa: ASSFGTGRGGDEKLF
v_call: TRBV7-7; j_call: TRBJ2-7; cdr3_aa: ASSPGLAGVYEQY
v_call: TRBV9; j_call: TRBJ1-2; cdr3_aa: ASSPSGQDYGYT
v_call: TRBV4-1; j_call: TRBJ2-3; cdr3_aa: ASSQAVDTQY